The 10 T cell receptor beta chains below were found in one sample sequenced in a study of cytomegalovirus exposure and HLA in healthy donors (dated by TCRdb to 2016 to 2017). Receptor libraries were prepared by the immunoSEQ multiplex PCR assay. For the multiplex PCR, a mixture combining 60 forward primers for TCR Vbeta segments and 13 reverse primers for TCR Jbeta segments was used. In TCRdb, the immuneACCESS table is reduced to in-frame sequences with V and J assigned. These tables do not hold every clone; where another copy was compared, an unresolved V gene accounts for under half, and the others remain unexplained. This sample lists 150,000 or so clones; over 60% were detected once. The ten top clones hold over 12% of the sample. The specimen was PBMCs. All receptors derive from a man aged 50-60 years in good health and CMV-seropositive.

The chain is built from TRBV7-2 and TRBJ2-5, with TRBD1 as a possible D gene (6 bases). The germline gives CDR1 SGHTA, CDR2 FQGNSA. The ends were cut back, 2 bases at V and 5 bases at J, with 18 bases in the middle. The CDR3 is 16 amino acids. CDR3 residues: CASSLWRSGAGETQYF. In DNA, the CDR3 is TGTGCCAGCAGCTTATGGAGGTCAGGGGCCGGGGAGACCCAGTACTTC.

The chain combines TRBV2 with TRBJ1-2; D may be TRBD1 (6 bases). Germline-derived CDR1 and CDR2 are SNHLY and FYNNEI. Trimming left V 3 bases short and J 4 bases short, with 15 bases between. The CDR3 extends over 15 amino acids. This chain's CDR3 is CASSEGRGMGYGYTF. CDR3 nucleotides: TGTGCCAGCAGTGAGGGCAGGGGCATGGGCTATGGCTACACCTTC.

This chain joins TRBV5-1 and TRBJ2-7; 12 nucleotides match TRBD2. Germline CDR1 reads SGHRS; CDR2 reads YFSETQ. V lost 2 bases to trimming and J lost 0 bases; unmatched junction nucleotides: 3. There are 16 residues in the CDR3. This CDR3 reads CASSFTSGGSSYEQYF. Here the CDR3 DNA reads TGCGCCAGCAGCTTTACTAGCGGGGGGTCCTCCTACGAGCAGTACTTC.

The CDR3 DNA follows: TGCGCCAGCAGCGCCCCGGGACAGCAAGAGACCCAGTACTTC. Translated, it gives CASSAPGQQETQYF. This chain joins TRBV5-1 and TRBJ2-5; 7 bases agree with TRBD1. Unmatched junction bases numbered 5, after V lost 4 bases and J lost 2 bases. The CDR3 has 14 residues. The germline V gene has CDR1 SGHRS and CDR2 YFSETQ.

This clone appeared a few times. CDR3 protein: CASSKPAWGQYV. The CDR3 DNA is TGTGCCAGCAGCAAACCAGCGTGGGGGCAGTACGTC. The chain links TRBV7-9 to TRBJ2-7; no definite D call. The V end was cut by 5 bases, the J end by 9 bases, with 14 bases between. Per germline, CDR1 SEHNR and CDR2 FQNEAQ (reference sequence). CDR3 size: 12 residues.

The V gene is TRBV28, the J gene TRBJ1-2; TRBD1 is a possible D gene (6 bases). This CDR3 spans 14 amino acids. The V end was cut by 6 bases, the J end by 8 bases, with 19 bases between. Germline V CDR1 and CDR2: MDHEN, SYDVKM. CDR3 nucleotide sequence: TGTGCCAGCAGATCAGGAAACAGGGCGATGGGCTACACCTTC. It translates to CASRSGNRAMGYTF.

The chain has TRBV7-2 and TRBJ2-5; TRBD2 aligns across 11 bases. Germline CDR1 is SGHTA and CDR2 is FQGNSA. This CDR3 is built from 18 residues. The ends lost 7 bases at V and 4 bases at J; junction bases unmatched: 17. The CDR3 DNA reads as TGTGCCAGCACTCTCCAATGGATAGCGGGGGGGCCCGGAGAGACCCAGTACTTC. Translated, it gives CASTLQWIAGGPGETQYF.

The J gene is TRBJ1-1, the V gene TRBV29-1; D not resolved. The CDR3 is 11 residues long. Per germline, CDR1 SQVTM and CDR2 ANQGSEA. V was trimmed by 4 bases and J by 4 bases, leaving 7 bases between them. The CDR3 reads CSVGRSTEAFF. The CDR3 nucleotides read TGCAGCGTTGGAAGGAGCACTGAAGCTTTCTTT.

This chain links TRBV13 with TRBJ2-3, with 7 bases lining up with TRBD2. Trimming cost V 5 bases and J 3 bases; bases outside gene matches: 2. The CDR3 length is 13 residues. The V gene's germline CDR1 is PRHDT and CDR2 FYEKMQ (reference sequence). The CDR3 nucleotides are TGTGCCAGCAGCAGGACTAGTACAGATACGCAGTATTTT. Translating gives CASSRTSTDTQYF. The variable domain in full, with the rest retrieved from reference TRBV13 and TRBJ2-3, is AAGVIQSPRHLIKEKRETATLKCYPIPRHDTVYWYQQGPGQDPQFLISFYEKMQSDKGSIPDRFSAQQFSDYHSELNMSSLELGDSALYFCASSRTSTDTQYFGPGTRLTVL.

The V call is TRBV5-1, the J call TRBJ2-5, with 10 bases that match TRBD2. Trimming at V came to 0 bases and at J to 3 bases, leaving 2 bases not matched to a gene. The CDR3 contains 15 residues. CDR1 SGHRS and CDR2 YFSETQ come from the germline V gene. CDR3 nucleotide sequence: TGCGCCAGCAGCTTGGTAACTAGCGGGGAAGAGACCCAGTACTTC. Translation gives CASSLVTSGEETQYF. Drawing the rest from reference TRBV5-1 and TRBJ2-5, the complete variable domain is KAGVTQTPRYLIKTRGQQVTLSCSPISGHRSVSWYQQTPGQGLQFLFEYFSETQRNKGNFPGRFSGRQFSNSRSEMNVSTLELGDSALYLCASSLVTSGEETQYFGPGTRLLVL.